This entry lists 17 T cell receptor beta chains sequenced from one sample in a study of post-analysis software for immune sequencing data. Antigens of these TCRs are unknown. Carried by the TCR beta cDNA libraries were unique molecular identifiers. In TCRdb, the PCR reads were re-called with MiXCR into one record per CDR3 protein. The sample includes around 200,000 distinct CDR3 sequences, approximately 30% of them seen just once. Study-wide results and caveats: Controls had lower frequencies than patients of roughly five TRBV segments, which included TRBV5-6, TRBV5-1 and TRBV20-1.

The source material was blood. The receptors here all came from a girl aged 2 to 17 with multiple sclerosis.

This clonotype has ten or more counts. The chain has TRBV4-1 and TRBJ2-7; D may be TRBD2 (6 bases). CDR3 length equals 16 residues. The V gene lost 0 bases and the J gene lost 0 bases, with 12 bases spanning the gap. Germline V lookup: CDR1 MGHRA, CDR2 YSYEKL. The CDR3 loop reads CASSQEASVPSYEQYF. Written as DNA, the CDR3 is TGCGCCAGCAGCCAAGAGGCTAGCGTCCCCTCCTACGAGCAGTACTTC.

This clonotype was observed a few times. The chain has TRBV28 and TRBJ1-2; the D is unclear. Germline assignment: CDR1 MDHEN and CDR2 SYDVKM. V was clipped by 6 bases and J by 1 base, with 12 bases between them. The CDR3 consists of 14 residues. In DNA, the CDR3 is TGTGCCAGCAGCTGGGGAATGAGTAACTATGGCTACACCTTC. Its translation: CASSWGMSNYGYTF.

In this sample, this clonotype turned up a few times. An end of the junction does not agree with germline; a read error may underlie this. The chain has TRBV3-1 and TRBJ2-1; D ambiguous. There are 16 residues in the CDR3. The V gene's germline CDR1 is LGHDT and CDR2 YNNKEL (reference sequence). The DNA for the CDR3 is TGTGCCAGCAGCCAAGATATCGGGCGCTGCTACAACGAGCAGTTCTTC. This gives the protein CASSQDIGRCYNEQFF.

V gene TRBV20-1 combines with J gene TRBJ2-5; 7 bases are a match to TRBD1. Germline CDR1 is DFQATT and CDR2 is SNEGSKA (reference sequence). V trimming: 2 bases; J trimming: 4 bases; junction bases outside the gene matches: 1. This CDR3 is built from 12 residues. CDR3 sequence: CSARWDRETQYF. For the CDR3, the DNA is TGCAGTGCTAGATGGGACAGAGAGACCCAGTACTTC.

This clonotype was seen more than once but under ten times. The V call is TRBV6-1, the J call TRBJ1-2, with D unresolved. Between the trimmed V and J ends, which lost 0 bases and 7 bases, there was a span of 12 bases. The germline CDR1 and CDR2 sequences are MNHNS and SASEGT. The CDR3 consists of 14 residues. As DNA, the CDR3 is TGTGCCAGCAGTGAAGCAGGTTCCCGTGTTGGCTACACCTTC. As protein: CASSEAGSRVGYTF.

This clonotype was detected ten times or more. The chain recombines TRBV29-1 with TRBJ2-7; 9 bases agree with TRBD1. The CDR3 extends over 14 amino acids. The germline gives CDR1 SQVTM, CDR2 ANQGSEA. The J segment lost 1 base and the V segment lost 3 bases, leaving 4 bases of the junction unmatched. DNA for the CDR3: TGCAGCGTTGAGCCGGGACAGGGATCCTACGAGCAGTACTTC. The encoded protein is CSVEPGQGSYEQYF.

This clonotype was observed many times. The chain is built from TRBV20-1 and TRBJ2-1, with 11 bases that match TRBD1. The CDR3 length is 14 residues. In germline, CDR1 is DFQATT, CDR2 SNEGSKA (reference sequence). V was pared by 6 bases and J by 7 bases, with 8 bases of the junction left unmatched. The CDR3 spells CSARRGQGGNEQFF. The CDR3 nucleotides are TGCAGTGCGCGTCGGGGACAGGGGGGTAATGAGCAGTTCTTC.

This clonotype turned up a few times. The V call is TRBV7-3, the J call TRBJ1-1, with 9 bases matching TRBD1. Per germline, CDR1 SGHTA and CDR2 FQGTGA. The V gene end was trimmed by 7 bases and the J gene end by 1 base; junction bases not matched to a gene: 4. The CDR3 has 14 amino acids. The CDR3: CASKVGQGNTEAFF. The CDR3 DNA reads as TGTGCCAGCAAGGTGGGACAGGGGAACACTGAAGCTTTCTTT.

This clonotype was recorded at least ten times. The genes are TRBV7-2 and TRBJ1-2; unclear D gene. There are 12 residues in the CDR3. The V end lost 1 base, the J end lost 4 bases, and 4 bases lay between the germline ends. CDR1 and CDR2 from the germline V gene are SGHTA and FQGNSA. CDR3 DNA sequence: TGTGCCAGCAGCTTAGAAGGCTATGGCTACACCTTC. Residues: CASSLEGYGYTF.

This clonotype was counted a few times. The rearrangement links TRBV12-5 to TRBJ2-7; TRBD2 might be the D (5 bases). Germline CDR1 reads LGHNT; CDR2 reads FRNRAP. CDR3 length: 12 residues. V lost 8 bases and J lost 5, with 13 bases in between. The DNA for the CDR3 is TGTGCTAGTCATGGAGGCACCCACGAGCAGTACTTC. Its protein product is CASHGGTHEQYF.

V is TRBV5-1 and J is TRBJ2-5; 11 bases match TRBD2. CDR3 size: 15 residues. CDR1 is SGHRS, CDR2 YFSETQ, per germline. V lost 0 bases to trimming and J lost 11 bases; unmatched junction nucleotides: 9. Here the CDR3 reads CASSLGLAGLNEQYF. The CDR3, as DNA: TGCGCCAGCAGCTTGGGACTAGCGGGGCTGAATGAGCAGTACTTC.

This clonotype has only a few counts. The rearrangement links TRBV29-1 to TRBJ1-4; no clear D. Germline V gives CDR1 SQVTM, CDR2 ANQGSEA. The length of the CDR3 is 12 residues. V shed 4 bases and J shed 10 bases, with 13 bases lying between them. The CDR3 DNA sequence: TGCAGCGTTGCGAGAGACCCAGGAAAACTGTTTTTT. Translated: CSVARDPGKLFF.

This clonotype was counted at least ten times. The chain links TRBV29-1 to TRBJ1-4; weak D call: TRBD1 (5 bases). This CDR3 has 14 amino acids. Germline lookup yields CDR1 SQVTM and CDR2 ANQGSEA. V was pared by 5 bases and J by 7 bases, with 17 bases between. The CDR3 DNA sequence: TGCAGCGTTAAGGTTGGGGCCTCAGGTGAAAAACTGTTTTTT. Its translation is CSVKVGASGEKLFF.

Remarks on this clonotype: The conserved phenylalanine or tryptophan normally closing the CDR3 is absent here, so this likely arose from a read error. V usage is TRBV7-2 and J usage is TRBJ2-3, with 7 nucleotides matching TRBD2. Germline-derived CDR1 and CDR2 are SGHTA and FQGNSA. V lost 2 bases, J lost 0 bases, and 8 bases stayed unmatched. The CDR3 extends over 17 amino acids. The CDR3 loop reads CASSLQSGVFSTDTQYL. DNA for the CDR3: TGTGCCAGCAGCTTACAGAGCGGGGTGTTTAGCACAGATACGCAGTATTTA.

The rearrangement links TRBV7-2 to TRBJ2-3; 8 bases are a match to TRBD2. This CDR3 is 16 amino acids long. Looked up from germline, CDR1 is SGHTA and CDR2 is FQGNSA. Unmatched junction bases numbered 8, after V lost 2 bases and J lost 4 bases. This CDR3 reads CASSLLPGGPADTQYF. CDR3 DNA: TGTGCCAGCAGCTTACTGCCGGGGGGGCCAGCAGATACGCAGTATTTT.

The chain recombines TRBV30 with TRBJ1-1, with 8 nucleotides matching TRBD1. V shed 0 bases, J shed 5 bases, and the junction held 8 bases outside the gene matches. Germline values: CDR1 GTSNPN, CDR2 SVGIG (reference sequence). This CDR3 comprises 15 residues. The CDR3 region has the DNA TGTGCCTGGAGTGTCGACGGACAGGGAGGAACTGAAGCTTTCTTT. Residues: CAWSVDGQGGTEAFF.

The chain joins TRBV7-8 to TRBJ1-2; 10 bases are shared with TRBD1. The length of the CDR3 is 15 residues. The germline V gene has CDR1 SGHVS and CDR2 FQNEAQ. J lost 4 bases, V lost 4 bases, and 6 bases had no gene match. The CDR3 nucleotides are TGTGCCAGCAGCTCAGGGACAGGGGAATTCTATGGCTACACCTTC. It codes for CASSSGTGEFYGYTF. Full variable domain (remainder filled in from reference TRBV7-8 and TRBJ1-2): GAGVSQSPRYKVAKRGQDVALRCDPISGHVSLFWYQQALGQGPEFLTYFQNEAQLDKSGLPSDRFFAERPEGSVSTLKIQRTQQEDSAVYLCASSSGTGEFYGYTFGSGTRLTVV.